The 30 T cell receptor beta chains listed next were all sequenced from one sample in a study of a mutant IDH1 vaccine in newly diagnosed glioma. This sample's time point: week 47, end of study. Each vaccine dose was 300 ug of mutant IDH1 20-mer peptide, with topical imiquimod. Sequenced by immunoSEQ multiplex PCR; TCRdb stores in-frame clones only, minus some. The sample lists around 50,000 clones, roughly two thirds occurring once. Their antigens are not known. The sample here was peripheral blood mononuclear cells (PBMCs), taken from a glioma patient whose treatment included an IDH1 peptide vaccine. The receptors derive from a man aged 35 to 55 with glioma. Some clones in this sample may be carry-over from other donors' samples.

This clone was counted a few times. J is TRBJ1-4 and V is TRBV6-1; D call uncertain. The V gene lost 6 bases and the J gene lost 5 bases, with 13 bases spanning the gap. The germline CDR1 and CDR2 sequences are MNHNS and SASEGT. The CDR3 has 14 amino acids. CDR3 DNA sequence: TGTGCCAGCAGACCAAATAGACCCAATGAAAAACTGTTTTTT. Residues: CASRPNRPNEKLFF.

The genes are TRBV6-1 and TRBJ1-3; maybe TRBD1 (5 bases). Germline V gene sequence: CDR1 MNHNS, CDR2 SASEGT. Trimming took off 6 bases at V and 0 bases at J, with 12 bases between the two ends. The CDR3 totals 15 residues. The CDR3 DNA follows: TGTGCCAGCAGCGTCGGGACGGTCTCTGGAAACACCATATATTTT. Its protein is CASSVGTVSGNTIYF.

This clone was observed once. The J gene is TRBJ2-7, the V gene TRBV4-1; tentatively, D is TRBD1 (5 bases). V shed 3 bases and J shed 4 bases, with 10 bases lying between them. This CDR3 comprises 13 residues. The germline V gene encodes CDR1 MGHRA and CDR2 YSYEKL. The CDR3 DNA is TGCGCCAGCAGCCAGCCGGACACATACGAGCAGTACTTC. Protein product: CASSQPDTYEQYF.

The chain couples TRBV7-9 to TRBJ1-2, with 7 bases lining up with TRBD1. V was pared by 3 bases and J by 5 bases, with 12 bases of the junction left unmatched. In germline, CDR1 is SEHNR, CDR2 FQNEAQ (reference sequence). The CDR3 loop spans 16 amino acids. The CDR3 nucleotides read TGTGCCAGCAGCTTGGGGACAGCCTATCGGGGTTATGGCTACACCTTC. It encodes CASSLGTAYRGYGYTF.

The rearrangement joins TRBV5-1 to TRBJ2-5; no definite D call. The CDR3 is 13 residues long. CDR1 is SGHRS and CDR2 is YFSETQ in the germline V gene. Trimming shortened V by 7 bases and J by 2 bases, and 12 bases separated the two germline ends. The CDR3 is CASQSLDQETQYF. CDR3 DNA sequence: TGCGCCAGCCAGTCCCTCGATCAAGAGACCCAGTACTTC.

This clone was counted between two and nine times. The rearrangement links TRBV5-1 to TRBJ2-4; TRBD1 matches at 9 bases. Germline values: CDR1 SGHRS, CDR2 YFSETQ. The ends lost 3 bases at V and 6 bases at J; junction bases unmatched: 7. This CDR3 has 15 amino acids. CDR3 bases: TGCGCCAGCAGCTCACAGGGGGCTGGGGGAAACATTCAGTACTTC. Translated, it gives CASSSQGAGGNIQYF.

CDR3 nucleotide sequence: TGTGCCAGCAGCGTAGCTGACATTCCTATGAACACTGAAGCTTTCTTT. Translating gives CASSVADIPMNTEAFF. V gene TRBV9 combines with J gene TRBJ1-1; unclear D gene. The CDR3 consists of 16 residues. Germline V gene data show CDR1 as SGDLS and CDR2 as YYNGEE. Trimming stripped 0 bases from V and 0 bases from J, with 12 bases between.

The rearrangement joins TRBV5-1 to TRBJ2-5, with D possibly TRBD1 on 7 matching bases. From germline, CDR1 is SGHRS and CDR2 YFSETQ. V lost 4 bases and J lost 2, with 12 bases in between. The CDR3 is 14 amino acids. The CDR3: CASSGGTAQETQYF. The CDR3, as DNA: TGCGCCAGCAGCGGGGGGACAGCGCAAGAGACCCAGTACTTC.

The chain employs TRBV5-6 and TRBJ2-7, with 9 bases identical to TRBD1. CDR3 length: 14 amino acids. CDR1 is SGHDT, CDR2 YYEEEE, per germline. V gave up 4 bases and J gave up 4 bases; unmatched junction bases: 6. Here the CDR3 reads CASSPGTGRYEQYF. CDR3 nucleotide sequence: TGTGCCAGCAGCCCGGGGACAGGGCGGTACGAGCAGTACTTC. Full variable domain (missing parts from reference TRBV5-6 and TRBJ2-7): DAGVTQSPTHLIKTRGQQVTLRCSPKSGHDTVSWYQQALGQGPQFIFQYYEEEERQRGNFPDRFSGHQFPNYSSELNVNALLLGDSALYLCASSPGTGRYEQYFGPGTRLTVT.

The chain uses TRBV5-1 and TRBJ2-7; D could derive from TRBD1 or TRBD2 (5 bases each). The V end lost 5 bases, the J end lost 1 base, and 22 bases lay between the germline ends. This CDR3 contains 17 residues. The germline V gene has CDR1 SGHRS and CDR2 YFSETQ. The CDR3 nucleotides are TGCGCCAGCAGACCCTTAGGGAGCAGGGACGTTTCCTACGAGCAGTACTTC. Translating gives CASRPLGSRDVSYEQYF.

The chain has TRBV7-9 and TRBJ1-4; no clear D gene. This CDR3 is 14 amino acids long. Germline V gene lookup returns CDR1 SEHNR and CDR2 FQNEAQ (reference sequence). V was trimmed by 7 bases and J by 3 bases, leaving 12 bases between them. The CDR3 spells CASTGGQPNEKLFF. CDR3 nucleotide sequence: TGTGCCAGCACCGGTGGCCAGCCTAATGAAAAACTGTTTTTT. The full variable domain, completed using reference TRBV7-9 and TRBJ1-4, is DTGVSQNPRHKITKRGQNVTFRCDPISEHNRLYWYRQTLGQGPEFLTYFQNEAQLEKSRLLSDRFSAERPKGSFSTLEIQRTEQGDSAMYLCASTGGQPNEKLFFGSGTQLSVL.

This clone was seen a few times. The gene calls are TRBV4-1 and TRBJ2-1; 10 bases agree with TRBD1. Germline CDR1 reads MGHRA; CDR2 reads YSYEKL. CDR3 length: 15 residues. The V and J ends lost 2 bases and 8 bases, in that order; junction bases with no gene match: 6. The CDR3 DNA is TGCGCCAGCAGCCAATACCGGGACAGGGGTGATGAGCAGTTCTTC. Protein sequence: CASSQYRDRGDEQFF.

J is TRBJ2-7 and V is TRBV15; D unresolved. Germline V gives CDR1 LNHNV, CDR2 YYDKDF (reference sequence). The CDR3 length is 13 residues. V lost 5 bases to trimming and J lost 2 bases, with 10 bases between them. This chain's CDR3 is CATSGGLPYEQYF. DNA of the CDR3: TGTGCCACCAGCGGTGGGCTACCCTACGAGCAGTACTTC.

This chain links TRBV6-5 with TRBJ1-5; possible D gene TRBD1, 6 bases. CDR1 and CDR2 (germline): MNHEY, SVGAGI. Trimming removed 4 bases at V and 5 bases at J, with 12 bases between. The CDR3 is made up of 14 amino acids. The CDR3 reads CASSSRQVHQPQHF. For the CDR3, the DNA is TGTGCCAGCAGTTCCAGACAGGTACATCAGCCCCAGCATTTT.

The CDR3 spells CASSPSTTGTEAFF. The CDR3 DNA reads TGTGCCAGCAGTCCGTCGACCACAGGCACTGAAGCTTTCTTT. The gene calls are TRBV27 and TRBJ1-1; possible D gene TRBD1, 5 bases. CDR1 is MNHEY, CDR2 SMNVEV, per germline (reference sequence). Trimming took off 5 bases at V and 4 bases at J, with 14 bases between the two ends. The CDR3 spans 14 residues.

Concerning this clone itself: At one boundary the junction diverges from the germline segment, which might be a read error. The gene calls are TRBV5-6 and TRBJ1-1; the D is unclear. Germline V CDR1 and CDR2: SGHDT, YYEEEE. CDR3 length: 11 residues. The CDR3 loop reads CASAARRQRTF. CDR3 sequence (DNA): TGTGCCAGCGCTGCCCGGCGGCAGCGGACGTTT.

This clone was seen a handful of times. CDR3 bases: TGTGCCAGCAGCTTAGTCCAGTTTGAAGCTTTCTTT. Translation gives CASSLVQFEAFF. The chain joins TRBV7-9 to TRBJ1-1, with no clear D. V was shortened by 1 base and J by 7 bases, with 7 bases between the two germline ends. This CDR3 region has 12 residues. Germline V gives CDR1 SEHNR, CDR2 FQNEAQ (reference sequence). The full variable domain, its missing parts supplied by reference TRBV7-9 and TRBJ1-1, is DTGVSQNPRHKITKRGQNVTFRCDPISEHNRLYWYRQTLGQGPEFLTYFQNEAQLEKSRLLSDRFSAERPKGSFSTLEIQRTEQGDSAMYLCASSLVQFEAFFGQGTRLTVV.

This clone occurred a few times. This same CDR3 is encoded by further DNA sequences in the sample. The J gene is TRBJ2-2, the V gene TRBV7-9, with D unresolved. Germline V gene data show CDR1 as SEHNR and CDR2 as FQNEAQ (reference sequence). The V end lost 5 bases, the J end lost 5 bases, and 9 bases lay between the germline ends. The CDR3 runs 13 residues. The CDR3 region is CASSRGRTGELFF. CDR3 coding DNA: TGTGCCAGCAGCAGAGGACGGACCGGGGAGCTGTTTTTT. The variable domain in full, with the rest retrieved from reference TRBV7-9 and TRBJ2-2, is DTGVSQNPRHKITKRGQNVTFRCDPISEHNRLYWYRQTLGQGPEFLTYFQNEAQLEKSRLLSDRFSAERPKGSFSTLEIQRTEQGDSAMYLCASSRGRTGELFFGEGSRLTVL.

This clone showed up just a few times. The chain employs TRBV30 and TRBJ2-3, with 15 bases matching TRBD2. The CDR3 spans 18 residues. The germline V gene encodes CDR1 GTSNPN and CDR2 SVGIG (reference sequence). The trim removed 2 bases at V and 4 bases at J, leaving 10 bases unmatched. The CDR3 DNA is TGTGCCTGGAGTACGGGACTAGCGGGGGGAAGCCTGTCAGATACGCAGTATTTT. This sequence encodes CAWSTGLAGGSLSDTQYF.

This clone was seen more than once but under ten times. The CDR3 nucleotides are TGTGCCAGTAGTGCGATAGACAGTGAGGATTCACCCCTCCACTTT. The encoded protein is CASSAIDSEDSPLHF. The chain joins TRBV19 to TRBJ1-6, with D perhaps TRBD1 (5 bases). CDR3 length: 15 residues. In germline, CDR1 is LNHDA, CDR2 SQIVND (reference sequence). Trimming pared 5 bases from V and 8 bases from J, leaving 16 bases between.

The rearrangement joins TRBV5-5 to TRBJ2-7; D gene unclear. The CDR3 has 14 amino acids. Germline V lookup: CDR1 SGHKS, CDR2 YYEKEE (reference sequence). Trimming pared 0 bases from V and 0 bases from J, leaving 7 bases between. The CDR3 here is CASSLARVSYEQYF. CDR3 nucleotides: TGTGCCAGCAGCTTGGCACGGGTCTCCTACGAGCAGTACTTC.

This chain joins TRBV4-3 and TRBJ1-5, with a weak D call TRBD1 (6 bases). The CDR3 is made up of 15 amino acids. Germline CDR1 and CDR2: LGHNA and YSLEER. Trimming cost V 0 bases and J 7 bases, with 13 bases left between them. In DNA form, the CDR3 reads TGCGCCAGCAGCCAAGATAGGGGGGCAGACCAGCCCCAGCATTTT. It yields the protein CASSQDRGADQPQHF.

This sequence joins TRBV4-1 and TRBJ1-1, with a tentative D call TRBD1 (5 bases). The CDR3 length is 15 residues. The germline CDR1 and CDR2 sequences are MGHRA and YSYEKL. The V gene lost 1 base and the J gene lost 0 bases, with 9 bases spanning the gap. The CDR3 nucleotides are TGCGCCAGCAGCCAAGTAAAACAGGTGAACACTGAAGCTTTCTTT. Its protein is CASSQVKQVNTEAFF.

V is TRBV14 and J is TRBJ2-7; the D gene could be TRBD1 or TRBD2 (5 bases each). The CDR3 loop spans 14 amino acids. Germline V CDR1 and CDR2: SGHDN, FVKESK. Trimming took 1 base from V and 1 from J, leaving 8 bases between them. CDR3 amino acids: CASSQVGGSYEQYF. In nucleotides, the CDR3 is TGTGCCAGCAGCCAAGTTGGGGGTTCCTACGAGCAGTACTTC.

The rearrangement links TRBV6-5 to TRBJ1-6, with D possibly matching TRBD1 (6 bases). Trimming pared 0 bases from V and 6 bases from J, leaving 6 bases between. The V gene's germline CDR1 is MNHEY and CDR2 SVGAGI. CDR3 size: 14 residues. The CDR3 bases are TGTGCCAGCAGTTACTCCAGGGGTAATTCACCCCTCCACTTT. Amino acid sequence: CASSYSRGNSPLHF.

This clone has a handful of counts. The chain employs TRBV5-3 and TRBJ1-2; D uncertain. TRBV5-3 is sorted into the ORF group, with uncertain function. V dropped 1 base and J dropped 8 bases, with 6 bases sitting between them. CDR3 length: 11 residues. The CDR3 DNA is TGTGCCAGAAGCTTGTTTGGGGGCTACACCTTC. It encodes CARSLFGGYTF.

The rearrangement uses TRBV6-1 and TRBJ1-5; D remains unclear. Trimming left V 2 bases short and J 2 bases short, with 7 bases between. The CDR3 is 14 amino acids. Germline values: CDR1 MNHNS, CDR2 SASEGT. The CDR3 DNA is TGTGCCAGCAGTGAAACCGAGGGCAATCAGCCCCAGCATTTT. It encodes CASSETEGNQPQHF.

The chain combines TRBV5-1 with TRBJ1-1; TRBD1 might be the D (5 bases). This CDR3 has 13 amino acids. V was shortened by 4 bases and J by 1 base, with 8 bases between the two germline ends. The germline gives CDR1 SGHRS, CDR2 YFSETQ. CDR3 region: CASSRGGNTEAFF. CDR3 bases: TGCGCCAGCAGCCGGGGGGGGAACACTGAAGCTTTCTTT.

The V call is TRBV16, the J call TRBJ1-1; tentatively, D is TRBD1 (6 bases). Germline values: CDR1 KGHSY, CDR2 FQNENV. This CDR3 comprises 15 residues. V was trimmed by 3 bases and J by 6 bases, leaving 17 bases between them. CDR3 in amino acids: CASSQKGGSGAEAFF. The CDR3 coding sequence is TGTGCCAGCAGCCAGAAAGGGGGGTCTGGCGCTGAAGCTTTCTTT.

The rearrangement links TRBV7-8 to TRBJ1-1, with 8 bases that match TRBD1. The CDR3 has 15 residues. Germline V gene data show CDR1 as SGHVS and CDR2 as FQNEAQ. The junction had 8 bases not matched to a gene; V was cut back by 7 bases and J by 1 base. The CDR3: CASTDQGAANTEAFF. In DNA form, the CDR3 reads TGTGCCAGCACAGATCAGGGGGCCGCGAACACTGAAGCTTTCTTT.